A single T cell receptor (beta chain) is shown here with its context. Germline assignment: CDR1 SGHTA and CDR2 FQGNSA. The CDR3 loop spans 16 amino acids. Trimming pared 4 bases from V and 0 bases from J, leaving 10 bases between. The record originates from a study of blood T cell repertoires in COVID-19. About the study: Whether acute or convalescent, the COVID-19 samples came from the United States, Italy and Spain. The analysed material was cDNA or gDNA that came from T cells, B-cell-depleted T cells, or PBMCs.

Original processing notes: Researchers report that nucleated cell counts were estimated from reference gene primer amplification. Clones were sequenced by immunoSEQ multiplex PCR, and TCRdb holds only the in-frame ones, with some missing. That table furnishes V, J and clone size, whereas the DNA furnished D and trimming. There are about 240,000 clones in the sample; approximately 78% occur only once, and roughly an eighth lies in the top ten. This receptor was identified in a woman aged 55-70 years with active or convalescent COVID-19. The chain employs TRBV7-2 and TRBJ1-6, with D uncertain. Sequenced: peripheral blood. CDR3 DNA: TGTGCCAGCAGCTCCCGCGGGAGCTCCTATAATTCACCCCTCCACTTT. Translation: CASSSRGSSYNSPLHF.